The rows below give T cell receptor beta chains drawn from one sample of a study of a mutant IDH1 vaccine in newly diagnosed glioma. Profiled with immunoSEQ multiplex PCR; TCRdb holds only in-frame clones, not every one. The sample lists roughly 70,000 clones; about four fifths were seen once. No antigen is known for these receptors. Sequencing was performed on PBMCs, taken from a glioma patient whose treatment included an IDH1 peptide vaccine. The receptors originated from a woman aged 45-65 years with glioma. Each CDR3 is given with its conserved first and last residue. A D gene is named only where the DNA matches it firmly. Only some rows state a clone size, as once, few, many or a class for expanded clones.

CDR3 protein: CASSRDRGFTGELFF
CDR3 DNA: TGTGCCAGCAGCCGGGACAGGGGGTTCACCGGGGAGCTGTTTTTT
V gene: TRBV6-1
D gene: TRBD1
clone size: .
J gene: TRBJ2-2

CDR3 protein: CASPSGVYGYTF
CDR3 DNA: TGTGCCAGTCCAAGCGGAGTCTATGGCTACACCTTC
V gene: TRBV18
D gene: .
clone size: .
J gene: TRBJ1-2

CDR3 protein: CASSGGQGRYEQYF
CDR3 DNA: TGTGCCAGCAGCGGGGGACAGGGGAGGTACGAGCAGTACTTC
V gene: TRBV7-2
D gene: TRBD1
clone size: .
J gene: TRBJ2-7

CDR3 protein: CASATGQGYEQYF
CDR3 DNA: TGTGCTAGTGCCACAGGACAGGGCTACGAGCAGTACTTC
V gene: TRBV12-5
D gene: TRBD1
clone size: .
J gene: TRBJ2-7

CDR3 protein: CASSYVRFSYNEQFF
CDR3 DNA: TGTGCCAGCAGTTACGTCCGGTTCTCCTACAATGAGCAGTTCTTC
V gene: TRBV6-5
D gene: .
clone size: .
J gene: TRBJ2-1

CDR3 protein: CASSSKVSQGFRDTEAFF
CDR3 DNA: TGTGCCAGCAGCTCTAAAGTATCACAGGGGTTTAGGGACACTGAAGCTTTCTTT
V gene: TRBV13
D gene: TRBD1
clone size: .
J gene: TRBJ1-1

CDR3 protein: CASTPAGGTDTQYF
CDR3 DNA: TGTGCCAGCACCCCCGCAGGAGGCACAGATACGCAGTATTTT
V gene: TRBV6-5
D gene: .
clone size: .
J gene: TRBJ2-3

CDR3 protein: CASSESLQGQENIQYF
CDR3 DNA: TGCGCCAGCAGTGAGTCATTGCAGGGACAAGAAAACATTCAGTACTTC
V gene: TRBV10-1
D gene: .
clone size: .
J gene: TRBJ2-4

CDR3 protein: CASSLGGSEKLFF
CDR3 DNA: TGTGCCAGCAGCTTGGGAGGTAGTGAAAAACTGTTTTTT
V gene: TRBV5-4
D gene: .
clone size: .
J gene: TRBJ1-4

CDR3 protein: CASSLELLGDYEQYF
CDR3 DNA: TGTGCCAGCAGCCTTGAGCTGCTGGGGGATTACGAGCAGTACTTC
V gene: TRBV7-9
D gene: .
clone size: .
J gene: TRBJ2-7

CDR3 protein: CASSSGRGYEQYF
CDR3 DNA: TGTGCCAGCAGTTCTGGCAGGGGCTACGAGCAGTACTTC
V gene: TRBV6-5
D gene: .
clone size: .
J gene: TRBJ2-7

CDR3 protein: CASSRGQDPYSNQPQHF
CDR3 DNA: TGTGCCAGCAGCAGGGGCCAGGATCCTTATAGCAATCAGCCCCAGCATTTT
V gene: TRBV9
D gene: .
clone size: .
J gene: TRBJ1-5

CDR3 protein: CASSAQGNEQFF
CDR3 DNA: TGTGCCAGCAGTGCTCAAGGCAATGAGCAGTTCTTC
V gene: TRBV6-1
D gene: .
clone size: .
J gene: TRBJ2-1

CDR3 protein: CASSLGGAWDLAKNIQYF
CDR3 DNA: TGTGCCAGCAGCTTAGGAGGGGCCTGGGATCTAGCCAAAAACATTCAGTACTTC
V gene: TRBV7-2
D gene: .
clone size: .
J gene: TRBJ2-4

CDR3 protein: CASSLRVNQPQHF
CDR3 DNA: TGTGCCAGCAGTTTACGAGTCAATCAGCCCCAGCATTTT
V gene: TRBV27
D gene: .
clone size: .
J gene: TRBJ1-5

CDR3 protein: CASSLFSSHETQYF
CDR3 DNA: TGTGCCAGCAGTTTATTCTCCAGTCACGAGACCCAGTACTTC
V gene: TRBV27
D gene: .
clone size: once
J gene: TRBJ2-5

CDR3 protein: CASSHRGPAYGYTF
CDR3 DNA: TGTGCCAGCAGCCACAGGGGCCCCGCCTATGGCTACACCTTC
V gene: TRBV5-6
D gene: TRBD1
clone size: .
J gene: TRBJ1-2

CDR3 protein: CASSSQGAHGYTF
CDR3 DNA: TGTGCCAGCAGTTCTCAGGGGGCGCACGGCTACACCTTC
V gene: TRBV2
D gene: TRBD1
clone size: .
J gene: TRBJ1-2

CDR3 protein: CASSFRHNEQFF
CDR3 DNA: TGCGCCAGCAGCTTTCGGCACAATGAGCAGTTCTTC
V gene: TRBV5-1
D gene: .
clone size: .
J gene: TRBJ2-1

CDR3 protein: CASRLTSGGSYNEQFF
CDR3 DNA: TGCGCCAGCAGGTTAACTAGCGGGGGTTCCTACAATGAGCAGTTCTTC
V gene: TRBV5-1
D gene: TRBD2
clone size: .
J gene: TRBJ2-1

CDR3 protein: CASSSPGTHYEQYF
CDR3 DNA: TGTGCCAGCAGCTCCCCCGGGACACACTACGAGCAGTACTTC
V gene: TRBV5-4
D gene: .
clone size: once
J gene: TRBJ2-7

CDR3 protein: CASSYKDSFYGYTF
CDR3 DNA: TGTGCCAGCAGCTACAAGGACAGTTTCTATGGCTACACCTTC
V gene: TRBV5-4
D gene: .
clone size: .
J gene: TRBJ1-2

CDR3 protein: CASSVLQGLNTEAFF
CDR3 DNA: TGTGCCAGCAGTGTCCTACAGGGGTTGAACACTGAAGCTTTCTTT
V gene: TRBV2
D gene: TRBD1
clone size: .
J gene: TRBJ1-1

CDR3 protein: CASSYSGRSEQYF
CDR3 DNA: TGTGCCAGCAGTTACTCGGGTAGGTCCGAGCAGTACTTC
V gene: TRBV6-5
D gene: .
clone size: .
J gene: TRBJ2-7

CDR3 protein: CASSSTGFMDSPLHF
CDR3 DNA: TGTGCCAGCAGTTCGACAGGGTTTATGGATTCACCCCTCCACTTT
V gene: TRBV6-5
D gene: TRBD1
clone size: .
J gene: TRBJ1-6

CDR3 protein: CASSLQGRESPLHF
CDR3 DNA: TGTGCCAGCAGTTTGCAGGGGAGGGAGTCACCCCTCCACTTT
V gene: TRBV27
D gene: .
clone size: .
J gene: TRBJ1-6

CDR3 protein: CASSEAGPSSGRYSNQPQHF
CDR3 DNA: TGTGCCAGCAGTGAAGCTGGGCCATCTTCAGGGAGGTATAGCAATCAGCCCCAGCATTTT
V gene: TRBV6-1
D gene: .
clone size: .
J gene: TRBJ1-5

CDR3 protein: CASSLGQINSPLHF
CDR3 DNA: TGTGCCAGCAGTTTAGGACAGATAAATTCACCCCTCCACTTT
V gene: TRBV7-9
D gene: .
clone size: .
J gene: TRBJ1-6

CDR3 protein: CSVARSSSYEQYF
CDR3 DNA: TGCAGCGTTGCTCGGAGCAGCTCCTACGAGCAGTACTTC
V gene: TRBV29-1
D gene: .
clone size: .
J gene: TRBJ2-7

CDR3 protein: CASRSLKATREVAANYGYTF
CDR3 DNA: TGTGCAAGTCGCTCCTTAAAAGCAACCAGGGAGGTGGCAGCTAACTATGGCTACACCTTC
V gene: TRBV12-2
D gene: .
clone size: .
J gene: TRBJ1-2

CDR3 protein: CASSMVRNTEAFF
CDR3 DNA: TGTGCCAGTAGTATGGTCAGGAACACTGAAGCTTTCTTT
V gene: TRBV19
D gene: .
clone size: few
J gene: TRBJ1-1

CDR3 protein: CATKQDRGDTGELFF
CDR3 DNA: TGTGCCACCAAACAAGACAGGGGAGACACCGGGGAGCTGTTTTTT
V gene: TRBV15
D gene: TRBD1
clone size: .
J gene: TRBJ2-2

CDR3 protein: CATSRDPAEAFF
CDR3 DNA: TGTGCCACCAGCAGAGATCCCGCAGAAGCTTTCTTT
V gene: TRBV15
D gene: .
clone size: .
J gene: TRBJ1-1

CDR3 protein: CASSLGDTEAFF
CDR3 DNA: TGTGCCAGCAGCTTAGGGGACACTGAAGCTTTCTTT
V gene: TRBV5-4
D gene: .
clone size: .
J gene: TRBJ1-1

CDR3 protein: CASSSVGTGYGETQYF
CDR3 DNA: TGTGCCAGCAGCTCGGTCGGGACAGGGTATGGGGAGACCCAGTACTTC
V gene: TRBV5-6
D gene: TRBD1
clone size: .
J gene: TRBJ2-5

CDR3 protein: CASSLNVASSYGYTF
CDR3 DNA: TGCGCCAGCAGCTTGAACGTCGCTTCGAGCTACGGCTACACCTTC
V gene: TRBV5-1
D gene: .
clone size: .
J gene: TRBJ1-2

CDR3 protein: CASSSTGGARGYTF
CDR3 DNA: TGCGCCAGCAGCTCGACAGGGGGCGCAAGGGGCTACACCTTC
V gene: TRBV5-1
D gene: TRBD1
clone size: .
J gene: TRBJ1-2

CDR3 protein: CASSQGSGGLTGELFF
CDR3 DNA: TGCGCCAGCAGCCAAGGGAGCGGGGGCCTTACCGGGGAGCTGTTTTTT
V gene: TRBV4-3
D gene: TRBD2
clone size: .
J gene: TRBJ2-2

CDR3 protein: CASSLGGSITDTQYF
CDR3 DNA: TGCGCCAGCAGCTTGGGTGGCAGCATCACAGATACGCAGTATTTT
V gene: TRBV5-1
D gene: .
clone size: .
J gene: TRBJ2-3

CDR3 protein: CASSVGGADTGELFF
CDR3 DNA: TGTGCCAGCAGCGTAGGGGGCGCCGACACCGGGGAGCTGTTTTTT
V gene: TRBV9
D gene: .
clone size: .
J gene: TRBJ2-2

CDR3 protein: CASSYSSREGVETQYF
CDR3 DNA: TGTGCCAGCAGTTACTCGAGTAGGGAGGGAGTAGAGACCCAGTACTTC
V gene: TRBV6-5
D gene: TRBD2
clone size: .
J gene: TRBJ2-5

CDR3 protein: CASSPETVQPQHF
CDR3 DNA: TGTGCCAGCAGTCCAGAGACAGTTCAGCCCCAGCATTTT
V gene: TRBV6-1
D gene: .
clone size: few
J gene: TRBJ1-5

CDR3 protein: CASSPEGQLNTEAFF
CDR3 DNA: TGTGCCAGCAGCCCGGAGGGACAACTGAACACTGAAGCTTTCTTT
V gene: TRBV2
D gene: .
clone size: .
J gene: TRBJ1-1

CDR3 protein: CASSLELAGGQETQYF
CDR3 DNA: TGTGCCAGCAGCTTGGAGCTAGCGGGGGGCCAAGAGACCCAGTACTTC
V gene: TRBV5-4
D gene: TRBD2
clone size: .
J gene: TRBJ2-5